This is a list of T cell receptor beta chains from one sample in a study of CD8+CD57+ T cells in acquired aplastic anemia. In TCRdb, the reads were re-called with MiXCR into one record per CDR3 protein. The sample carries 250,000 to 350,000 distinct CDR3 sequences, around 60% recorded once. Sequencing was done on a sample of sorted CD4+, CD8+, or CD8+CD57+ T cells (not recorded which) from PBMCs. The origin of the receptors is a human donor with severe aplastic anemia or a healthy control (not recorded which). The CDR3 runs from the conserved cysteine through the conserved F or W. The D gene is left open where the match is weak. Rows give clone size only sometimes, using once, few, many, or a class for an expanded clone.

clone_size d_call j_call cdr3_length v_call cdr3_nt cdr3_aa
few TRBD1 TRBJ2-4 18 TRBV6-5 TGTGCCAGCAGTTACTTTCCCTTCCCAGGGGGACAGGAGGACATTCAGTACTTC CASSYFPFPGGQEDIQYF
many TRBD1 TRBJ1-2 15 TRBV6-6 TGTGCCAGCACTTATCCACCGGGACAGGGAAAAGGCTACACCTTC CASTYPPGQGKGYTF
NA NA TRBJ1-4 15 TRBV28 TGTGCCAGCAAAACCGGGGAGGGTTGGGGTGAAAAACTGTTTTTT CASKTGEGWGEKLFF
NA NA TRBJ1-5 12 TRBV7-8 TGTGCCAGCAGCACAAGTAATCAGCCCCAGCATTTT CASSTSNQPQHF
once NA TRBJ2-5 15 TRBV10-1 TGCGCCAGCAGGGATGGGGGGCGGTGGTTCAGGACCCAGTACTTC CASRDGGRWFRTQYF
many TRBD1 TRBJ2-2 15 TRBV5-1 TGCGCCAGTACTGGGACAGGATCGAACACCGGGGAGCTGTTTTTT CASTGTGSNTGELFF
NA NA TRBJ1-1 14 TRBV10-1 TGCGCCAGCAGCACGGGACAACAGAACACTGAAGCTTTCTTT CASSTGQQNTEAFF
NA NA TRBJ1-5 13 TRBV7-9 TGTGCCCCAGCTCGGCAGGGAACTCAGCCCCAGCATTTT CAPARQGTQPQHF
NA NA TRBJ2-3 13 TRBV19 TGTGCCAGTAGCAAGATGCCTGGGGATACGCAGTATTTT CASSKMPGDTQYF
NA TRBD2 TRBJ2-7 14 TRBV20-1 TGCAGTGCTCCCCGGCTAGCGGGATCATACGAGCAGTACTTC CSAPRLAGSYEQYF
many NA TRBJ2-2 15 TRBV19 TGTGCCAGTAGTCCTCTTCGGGCGACCACCGGGGAGCTGTTTTTT CASSPLRATTGELFF
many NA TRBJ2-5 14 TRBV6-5 TGTGCCAGCACCCACCTCAGGGTCTCAGAGACCCAGTACTTC CASTHLRVSETQYF
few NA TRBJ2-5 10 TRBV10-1 TGCGCCAGCAGTGGAAAGACCCAGTACTTC CASSGKTQYF
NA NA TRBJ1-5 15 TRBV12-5 TGTGCTAGTGCCCGGGACGGAAATAGCAATCAGCCCCAGCATTTT CASARDGNSNQPQHF
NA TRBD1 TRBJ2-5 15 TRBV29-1 TGCAGCGTTGACCCGGGGACAGGGGTGGAGGAGACCCAGTACTTC CSVDPGTGVEETQYF
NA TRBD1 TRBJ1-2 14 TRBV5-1 TGCGCCAGCAGCCAGGGACAGGGCAACTATGGCTACACCTTC CASSQGQGNYGYTF
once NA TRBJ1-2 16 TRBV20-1 TGCAGTGCTAGATCAGGACTAGCGGGGGATGCAGATGGCTACACCTTC CSARSGLAGDADGYTF
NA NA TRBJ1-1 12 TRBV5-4 TGTGCCAGCGGAAGTTTCAACACTGAAGCTTTCTTT CASGSFNTEAFF
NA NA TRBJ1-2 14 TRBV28 TGTGCCAGCAGTTTAGGGACAAAAAACTATGGCTACACCTTC CASSLGTKNYGYTF
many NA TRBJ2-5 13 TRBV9 TGTGCCAGCAGCGTACGGTTACAAGAGACCCAGTACTTC CASSVRLQETQYF
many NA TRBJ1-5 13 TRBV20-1 TGCAGTGCTTACCTAGCGAGCAATCAGCCCCAGCATTTT CSAYLASNQPQHF
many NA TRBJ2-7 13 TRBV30 TGTGCCTGGAGTCTGGGAATCCGCTACGAGCAGTACTTC CAWSLGIRYEQYF
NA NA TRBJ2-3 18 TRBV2 TGTGCCAGCAGTGAAGCGCTTCAGGGGGGCGCGTACACAGATACGCAGTATTTT CASSEALQGGAYTDTQYF
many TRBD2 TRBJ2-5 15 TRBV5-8 TGTGCCAGCAGCTTCGGCGGGGGGATGGGAGAGACCCAGTACTTC CASSFGGGMGETQYF
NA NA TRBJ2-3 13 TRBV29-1 TGCAGCGTTGCGAGGCGGGATCGGGATACGCAGTATTTT CSVARRDRDTQYF
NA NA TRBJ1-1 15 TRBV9 TGTGCCAGCAGCGTAGATGGGACGGTGAACACTGAAGCTTTCTTT CASSVDGTVNTEAFF
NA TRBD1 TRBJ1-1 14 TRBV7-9 TGTGCCAGCAGCTTATCACAGGGGCCCTCTGAAGCTTTCTTT CASSLSQGPSEAFF
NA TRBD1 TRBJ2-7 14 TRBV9 TGTGCCAGCAGCGTAGGTAGACAGGGATCCGAGCAGTACTTC CASSVGRQGSEQYF